Sequencing of this T cell receptor (beta chain) was carried out in a study of response to subunit inactivated influenza vaccine. This clonotype was observed at least ten times. TCRdb itself ran the RT-PCR reads through MiXCR, one entry per CDR3 protein. The table records about 540,000 distinct CDR3 sequences, roughly 23% of them present only once. Looked up from germline, CDR1 is SGHRS and CDR2 is YFSETQ. The CDR3 runs to 17 residues. Trimming removed 4 bases from V and 0 bases from J, with 18 bases in between. These same records also appear under a second study, on T cells expressing NK-cell markers. That study reports: Libraries used 5'RACE template switching adding universal primer site and UMIs. Sorting of alpha-beta TCR T cells alone was achieved in several experiments with an anti-gamma-delta TCR antibody.

The clonotype originates from a man aged 50-59 years who received an inactivated influenza vaccine. The chain carries TRBV5-1 and TRBJ2-3; TRBD2 is a possible D gene (5 bases). Source: CD4+ T cells sorted from PBMCs, taken 11 to 12 days after vaccination. CDR3 region: CASSNQPLAGSTDTQYF. CDR3 bases: TGCGCCAGCAGCAACCAACCTCTAGCCGGCAGCACAGATACGCAGTATTTT.